This TCR beta chain was retrieved from a study of response to subunit inactivated influenza vaccine. Germline values: CDR1 ENHRY, CDR2 SYGVKD. This CDR3 comprises 17 residues. Trimming removed 5 bases from V and 0 bases from J; junction bases left unmatched: 5. This clonotype was seen only once. Its specificity is not known. Findings of the study overall: There was a suggestion from the authors that each seasonal influenza vaccination recruits few new T cells.

Each CDR3 protein is one row after TCRdb ran MiXCR on the RT-PCR reads. The table shows about 780,000 distinct CDR3 sequences, with approximately 18% occurring only once. The specimen was PBMCs from blood, collected 5 to 6 days after vaccination. The genes are TRBV10-3 and TRBJ2-6; 9 nucleotides match TRBD1. The receptor was derived from a man between 45 and 60 years old who received an inactivated influenza vaccine. The CDR3 nucleotides are TGTGCCATCAGTACAGGGGGCCCGCACTCTGGGGCCAACGTCCTGACTTTC. Protein product: CAISTGGPHSGANVLTF.